The 21 T cell receptor beta chains below all came from one sample that was sequenced in a study of cytomegalovirus exposure and HLA in healthy donors. PCR used 60 Vbeta primers and 13 Jbeta primers. The table came from immunoSEQ multiplex PCR; TCRdb's copy has only in-frame clones and leaves some out. There are around 120,000 clones in the sample; about 73% occur only once, and 8.2% lies in the top ten. The sample taken for sequencing was PBMCs. The receptor source for this set is a middle-aged woman in good health and CMV-seropositive.

This clone appeared a single time. The chain joins TRBV4-1 to TRBJ1-1; TRBD1 is a possible D gene (5 bases). Looked up from germline, CDR1 is MGHRA and CDR2 is YSYEKL. V lost 7 bases and J 5 bases, leaving 20 bases between the germline ends. The CDR3 runs 15 residues. This CDR3 is CASTLREGEGTEAFF. Written as DNA, the CDR3 is TGCGCCAGCACTCTAAGGGAAGGGGAAGGGACTGAAGCTTTCTTT.

Only one count was recorded for this clone. The rearrangement uses TRBV7-6 and TRBJ1-3; the D is unclear. Germline V gene data show CDR1 as SGHVS and CDR2 as FNYEAQ. Trimming took off 4 bases at V and 2 bases at J, with 9 bases between the two ends. The CDR3 loop spans 14 amino acids. The CDR3 loop reads CASSSSRAGNTIYF. DNA of the CDR3: TGTGCCAGCAGCTCTTCGAGGGCTGGAAACACCATATATTTT.

The rearrangement joins TRBV4-3 to TRBJ1-3, with D maybe TRBD1 (5 bases). The CDR3 is 17 residues long. V was trimmed by 1 base and J by 0 bases, leaving 13 bases between them. The germline V gene has CDR1 LGHNA and CDR2 YSLEER. The CDR3 is CASSQAGLQSSGNTIYF. CDR3 coding DNA: TGCGCCAGCAGCCAAGCGGGACTCCAGAGCTCTGGAAACACCATATATTTT.

This sequence joins TRBV2 and TRBJ1-1, with 7 bases matching TRBD1. The germline CDR1 and CDR2 sequences are SNHLY and FYNNEI. The V segment lost 3 bases and the J segment 7 bases; nucleotides outside the gene matches: 5. This CDR3 region has 13 residues. This CDR3 reads CASSDQGQLEAFF. Written as DNA, the CDR3 is TGTGCCAGCAGTGACCAGGGACAGCTTGAAGCTTTCTTT.

The chain couples TRBV29-1 to TRBJ1-4; unclear D gene. Germline CDR1 is SQVTM and CDR2 is ANQGSEA. Trimming took off 6 bases at V and 8 bases at J, with 19 bases between the two ends. The CDR3 length is 14 residues. CDR3 in amino acids: CSVNLLTGGEKLFF. The CDR3 bases are TGCAGCGTCAACCTGCTAACTGGAGGGGAAAAACTGTTTTTT.

The chain recombines TRBV5-1 with TRBJ2-1; 10 bases are a match to TRBD2. Germline lookup yields CDR1 SGHRS and CDR2 YFSETQ. V dropped 0 bases and J dropped 7; count of bases not matched to a gene: 7. There are 16 residues in the CDR3. CDR3 amino acids: CASSLGSGGALNEQFF. As DNA, the CDR3 is TGCGCCAGCAGCTTGGGAAGCGGGGGGGCTCTGAATGAGCAGTTCTTC.

This chain links TRBV9 with TRBJ2-7; TRBD1 aligns across 9 bases. The V gene end was trimmed by 5 bases and the J gene end by 0 bases; junction bases not matched to a gene: 6. Germline lookup yields CDR1 SGDLS and CDR2 YYNGEE. This CDR3 has 15 residues. Here the CDR3 reads CASSGTGGPSYEQYF. The DNA of the CDR3 is TGTGCCAGCAGTGGAACAGGGGGCCCCTCCTACGAGCAGTACTTC.

The CDR3 region has the DNA TGTGCCAGCAGCCCGACTAGCGCGTTCTCCTACAATGAGCAGTTCTTC. Amino acids: CASSPTSAFSYNEQFF. V and J are TRBV7-3 and TRBJ2-1, with 8 bases matching TRBD2. The CDR3 contains 16 residues. Trimming at V came to 5 bases and at J to 0 bases, leaving 6 bases not matched to a gene. Germline V lookup: CDR1 SGHTA, CDR2 FQGTGA.

A note on this clone: The sample has other DNA sequences that encode this CDR3 too. The V and J genes are TRBV9 and TRBJ2-5; D is undetermined. The V end was cut by 0 bases, the J end by 2 bases, with 5 bases between. Germline CDR1 reads SGDLS; CDR2 reads YYNGEE. The CDR3 contains 13 residues. CDR3 DNA sequence: TGTGCCAGCAGCGTAGGAGGTCAAGAGACCCAGTACTTC. Protein sequence: CASSVGGQETQYF.

V is TRBV6-5 and J is TRBJ1-1, with D tentatively TRBD1 (6 bases). The CDR3 length is 14 residues. Between the trimmed V and J ends, which lost 4 bases and 10 bases, there was a span of 19 bases. Germline V gene sequence: CDR1 MNHEY, CDR2 SVGAGI. The CDR3 nucleotides are TGTGCCAGCAGTTTTCGACTGCCTTCCAGGGGAGCTTTCTTT. Its protein is CASSFRLPSRGAFF.

J is TRBJ1-1 and V is TRBV5-4, with TRBD1 as a possible D gene (5 bases). The CDR3 spans 13 residues. V was clipped by 4 bases and J by 4 bases, with 11 bases between them. The germline V gene encodes CDR1 SGHNT and CDR2 YYREEE (reference sequence). The CDR3 nucleotides read TGTGCCAGCAGCCCCGACAGTTCCACTGAAGCTTTCTTT. Translation: CASSPDSSTEAFF.

This chain connects TRBV7-9 to TRBJ1-4, with D possibly matching TRBD1 (5 bases). In germline, CDR1 is SEHNR, CDR2 FQNEAQ (reference sequence). The CDR3 consists of 15 residues. Trimming took 1 base from V and 2 from J, leaving 8 bases between them. CDR3 protein: CASSLGGSTNEKLFF. The CDR3 DNA reads as TGTGCCAGCAGCTTAGGGGGCAGCACTAATGAAAAACTGTTTTTT.

The chain joins TRBV11-2 to TRBJ2-1; D ambiguous. Trimming removed 4 bases from V and 8 bases from J, with 9 bases in between. CDR3 length equals 12 residues. Germline V lookup: CDR1 SGHAT, CDR2 FQNNGV. The CDR3 spells CASSSLADEQFF. CDR3 nucleotide sequence: TGTGCCAGCAGCTCGTTAGCTGATGAGCAGTTCTTC.

V and J are TRBV7-8 and TRBJ1-6; D not resolved. This CDR3 has 13 amino acids. V shed 3 bases and J shed 7 bases, with 7 bases lying between them. Germline CDR1 is SGHVS and CDR2 is FQNEAQ. CDR3 bases: TGTGCCAGCAGCTTTTCAGTAAATTCACCCCTCCACTTT. Amino acids: CASSFSVNSPLHF.

Only one count was recorded for this clone. The V gene is TRBV27, the J gene TRBJ1-1; D gene uncertain. The CDR3 has 13 amino acids. With 4 bases removed from V and 1 base from J, the gap between germline ends came to 7 bases. From germline, CDR1 is MNHEY and CDR2 SMNVEV (reference sequence). The CDR3 DNA follows: TGTGCCAGCAGTTACCGGGGGAACACTGAAGCTTTCTTT. Translation gives CASSYRGNTEAFF.

This chain uses TRBV11-1 with TRBJ2-5; D is ambiguous. This CDR3 region has 13 residues. CDR1 and CDR2 (germline): SGHAT, FQDESV (reference sequence). Trimming took 3 bases from V and 1 from J, leaving 6 bases between them. Written as DNA, the CDR3 is TGTGCCAGCAGCTTTAGCCTCCAAGAGACCCAGTACTTC. It codes for CASSFSLQETQYF.

The chain employs TRBV13 and TRBJ2-7, with a weak D call TRBD2 (6 bases). Trimming removed 1 base at V and 7 bases at J, with 8 bases between. Germline assignment: CDR1 PRHDT and CDR2 FYEKMQ (reference sequence). This CDR3 has 12 amino acids. This chain's CDR3 is CASSLDGGEQYF. DNA for the CDR3: TGTGCCAGCAGCTTAGACGGAGGGGAGCAGTACTTC. Full variable domain (missing parts from reference TRBV13 and TRBJ2-7): AAGVIQSPRHLIKEKRETATLKCYPIPRHDTVYWYQQGPGQDPQFLISFYEKMQSDKGSIPDRFSAQQFSDYHSELNMSSLELGDSALYFCASSLDGGEQYFGPGTRLTVT.

The rearrangement links TRBV7-2 to TRBJ1-2; possible D gene TRBD1, 5 bases. The CDR3 sequence is 15 residues long. Germline lookup yields CDR1 SGHTA and CDR2 FQGNSA. Trimming shortened V by 0 bases and J by 2 bases, and 10 bases separated the two germline ends. The CDR3 DNA reads as TGTGCCAGCAGCTTAGCGAAGGGGAAGAACTATGGCTACACCTTC. Its protein is CASSLAKGKNYGYTF.

This clone was counted between two and nine times. The CDR3 nucleotides read TGTGCCAGCAGCGCGGACAGGAACACTGAAGCTTTCTTT. This gives the protein CASSADRNTEAFF. The gene calls are TRBV7-3 and TRBJ1-1; possibly TRBD1 for D (6 bases). Germline values: CDR1 SGHTA, CDR2 FQGTGA. V dropped 5 bases and J dropped 1 base, with 8 bases sitting between them. The CDR3 runs to 13 residues.

The chain employs TRBV29-1 and TRBJ2-3; 9 bases line up with TRBD2. CDR1 is SQVTM and CDR2 is ANQGSEA in the germline V gene. The CDR3 covers 15 residues. After removal of 8 bases from V and 0 bases from J, the junction contained 9 bases not matched to a gene. The CDR3: CSIPLAGTSTDTQYF. DNA of the CDR3: TGCAGCATTCCCCTAGCGGGGACTAGCACAGATACGCAGTATTTT.

This sequence joins TRBV5-6 and TRBJ1-1, with D possibly being TRBD1 (5 bases). The germline V gene encodes CDR1 SGHDT and CDR2 YYEEEE. Between the trimmed V and J ends, which lost 4 bases and 0 bases, there was a span of 13 bases. This CDR3 region has 15 residues. CDR3 residues: CASSGAGALNTEAFF. The CDR3 region has the DNA TGTGCCAGCAGCGGGGCGGGAGCTTTGAACACTGAAGCTTTCTTT.